One sample yielded the 28 T cell receptor beta chains listed below, sequenced in a study of shared clonotypes between healthy human individuals. Assay: immunoSEQ multiplex PCR; the TCRdb copy retains only in-frame clones and omits some. The sample gives some 1.4 million clones, around 97% of which show up once; approximately 1.1% is in the top ten. Sequencing was carried out using naive CD4+ T cells sorted from blood. Subset here: CD45RA+ positively selected. The origin of the receptors is a man younger than 45 in good health.

In its sample, this clone was seen once. The CDR3 nucleotides read TGTGCCGGGAGACAGGGGATTTCGGGCGAGCAGTTCTTC. Its translation is CAGRQGISGEQFF. This chain uses TRBV6-1 with TRBJ2-1; 8 nucleotides agree with TRBD1. The CDR3 covers 13 residues. Germline CDR1 MNHNS, CDR2 SASEGT. Unmatched junction bases numbered 13, after V lost 11 bases and J lost 10 bases.

This chain connects TRBV7-2 to TRBJ2-2; D is ambiguous. Trimming cost V 1 base and J 1 base, with 7 bases left between them. Germline-derived CDR1 and CDR2 are SGHTA and FQGNSA. This CDR3 has 15 residues. In DNA form, the CDR3 reads TGTGCCAGCAGCTTAGTGAGCTGGAACACCGGGGAGCTGTTTTTT. This codes for CASSLVSWNTGELFF.

J is TRBJ2-5 and V is TRBV2; 11 nucleotides agree with TRBD1. Germline values: CDR1 SNHLY, CDR2 FYNNEI. J gave up 5 bases and V 9 bases, and 17 bases lay outside the gene matches. This CDR3 contains 17 residues. Written as DNA, the CDR3 is TGTGCCAGAGGTTGGTCAGGACAGGGGGCGTTGTACGAGACCCAGTACTTC. Translated, it gives CARGWSGQGALYETQYF.

The CDR3: CASSPTGPDTQYF. The CDR3 DNA reads TGTGCCAGCAGTCCTACTGGGCCAGATACGCAGTATTTT. This sequence joins TRBV11-3 and TRBJ2-3; no definite D call. CDR1 is SGHNT and CDR2 is YENEEA in the germline V gene. The CDR3 length is 13 residues. V was cut by 6 bases and J by 4 bases, with 11 bases left in between.

V gene TRBV28 combines with J gene TRBJ1-5; 8 nucleotides agree with TRBD1. The junction had 15 bases not matched to a gene; V was cut back by 5 bases and J by 6 bases. Per germline, CDR1 MDHEN and CDR2 SYDVKM. This CDR3 has 17 amino acids. For the CDR3, the DNA is TGTGCCAGCAGTCCGACGCTTGGCCAGGGGGCGAGTCAGCCCCAGCATTTT. It is translated as CASSPTLGQGASQPQHF.

This clone was seen once. J is TRBJ2-7 and V is TRBV28; D may match TRBD1 or TRBD2 (5 bases each). CDR1 and CDR2 (germline): MDHEN, SYDVKM. The CDR3 runs to 16 residues. V was cut by 2 bases and J by 7 bases, with 21 bases left in between. The CDR3 is CASSLLGTPGEREQYF. As DNA, the CDR3 is TGTGCCAGCAGTTTACTGGGGACCCCCGGAGAAAGGGAGCAGTACTTC.

This chain connects TRBV28 to TRBJ1-4, with 11 bases aligning to TRBD1. The CDR3 spans 17 residues. CDR1 and CDR2 (germline): MDHEN, SYDVKM. The J segment lost 3 bases and the V segment lost 7 bases, leaving 10 bases of the junction unmatched. The CDR3 DNA sequence: TGTGCCAGCACCTCGGACAGGGGGCCGCTCCCTAATGAAAAACTGTTTTTT. The encoded protein is CASTSDRGPLPNEKLFF.

This chain uses TRBV5-4 with TRBJ2-3, with TRBD2 as a possible D gene (6 bases). Germline loops: CDR1 SGHNT, CDR2 YYREEE (reference sequence). This CDR3 has 15 residues. Trimming left V 5 bases short and J 5 bases short, with 18 bases between. The CDR3 here is CASSSPGSIGDTQYF. In DNA, the CDR3 is TGTGCCAGCAGTTCCCCCGGGAGTATAGGAGATACGCAGTATTTT.

This chain joins TRBV10-1 and TRBJ2-3; TRBD2 matches 11 bases. This CDR3 spans 13 amino acids. CDR1 and CDR2 (germline): WNHNN, SYGVQD (reference sequence). V dropped 5 bases and J dropped 11; count of bases not matched to a gene: 6. The CDR3 region is CASSPGLAARQYF. As DNA, the CDR3 is TGCGCCAGCAGTCCGGGACTAGCGGCGAGGCAGTATTTT.

The chain recombines TRBV30 with TRBJ2-1; D tentatively fits TRBD1 or TRBD2 (5 bases each). V was shortened by 4 bases and J by 9 bases, with 7 bases between the two germline ends. Looked up from germline, CDR1 is GTSNPN and CDR2 is SVGIG (reference sequence). The CDR3 is 10 residues long. CDR3 loop: CAWKRGEQFF. CDR3 in DNA: TGTGCCTGGAAGAGGGGTGAGCAGTTCTTC. The full variable domain, rest sourced from reference TRBV30 and TRBJ2-1, is SQTIHQWPATLVQPVGSPLSLECTVEGTSNPNLYWYRQAAGRGLQLLFYSVGIGQISSEVPQNLSASRPQDRQFILSSKKLLLSDSGFYLCAWKRGEQFFGPGTRLTVL.

The rearrangement joins TRBV10-3 to TRBJ2-2; perhaps TRBD2 as D (5 bases). V was pared by 7 bases and J by 7 bases, with 13 bases between. Looked up from germline, CDR1 is ENHRY and CDR2 is SYGVKD. This CDR3 has 13 amino acids. The CDR3 sequence is CAITGIGGGELFF. In DNA form, the CDR3 reads TGTGCCATCACGGGGATAGGAGGCGGGGAGCTGTTTTTT.

The genes are TRBV18 and TRBJ1-1, with 9 bases fitting TRBD1. The CDR3 is 16 residues long. V was clipped by 3 bases and J by 3 bases; unmatched bases: 8. The germline V gene encodes CDR1 KGHSH and CDR2 LQKENI. CDR3 bases: TGTGCCAGCTCACCCGGGACAGGGATTCTGGACACTGAAGCTTTCTTT. Translation: CASSPGTGILDTEAFF.

The chain joins TRBV29-1 to TRBJ2-1; D gene ambiguous. The CDR3 length is 15 residues. Germline V gene data show CDR1 as SQVTM and CDR2 as ANQGSEA. V lost 5 bases and J 4 bases, leaving 18 bases between the germline ends. In DNA form, the CDR3 reads TGCAGCGTTTCGTCAGATCGATCCGTATACAATGAGCAGTTCTTC. Translated, it gives CSVSSDRSVYNEQFF.

The rearrangement joins TRBV29-1 to TRBJ2-2; 10 nucleotides match TRBD1. Trimming removed 7 bases from V and 3 bases from J; junction bases left unmatched: 5. The CDR3 totals 14 residues. Per germline, CDR1 SQVTM and CDR2 ANQGSEA. The CDR3 nucleotides read TGCAGCGCGGAAGGGACAGGGGACACCGGGGAGCTGTTTTTT. Translation gives CSAEGTGDTGELFF.

As to this clone: The identical CDR3 is also encoded by other nucleotide sequences in the sample. This chain uses TRBV5-1 with TRBJ2-3; D possibly corresponds to TRBD1 (6 bases). Trimming removed 4 bases from V and 3 bases from J, with 12 bases in between. Germline values: CDR1 SGHRS, CDR2 YFSETQ. The CDR3 length is 14 residues. CDR3 sequence: CASSMTGRTDTQYF. The DNA for the CDR3 is TGCGCCAGCAGCATGACAGGTCGGACAGATACGCAGTATTTT.

The chain has TRBV11-2 and TRBJ1-5, with D unclear. This CDR3 is built from 13 residues. Germline V CDR1 and CDR2: SGHAT, FQNNGV. V was clipped by 5 bases and J by 6 bases, with 11 bases between them. Written as DNA, the CDR3 is TGTGCCAGCAGCGTATACACGGGTCAGCCCCAGCATTTT. Its translation is CASSVYTGQPQHF.

The chain links TRBV29-1 to TRBJ2-1; 9 bases map to TRBD2. The germline V gene encodes CDR1 SQVTM and CDR2 ANQGSEA. This CDR3 is built from 15 residues. J was trimmed by 3 bases and V by 4 bases; bases with no gene match: 7. CDR3 DNA sequence: TGCAGCGTTGTGGGCGGGAGGGCCGTCTACAATGAGCAGTTCTTC. Its protein product is CSVVGGRAVYNEQFF.

The chain joins TRBV7-9 to TRBJ2-1; D gene unclear. CDR1 and CDR2 from the germline V gene are SEHNR and FQNEAQ (reference sequence). V dropped 2 bases and J dropped 9 bases, with 11 bases sitting between them. The CDR3 loop spans 13 amino acids. The CDR3: CASSLKGLGEQFF. The DNA of the CDR3 is TGTGCCAGCAGCTTAAAGGGTCTCGGTGAGCAGTTCTTC. Based on the CDR3 plus reference TRBV7-9 and TRBJ2-1, the full variable domain is DTGVSQNPRHKITKRGQNVTFRCDPISEHNRLYWYRQTLGQGPEFLTYFQNEAQLEKSRLLSDRFSAERPKGSFSTLEIQRTEQGDSAMYLCASSLKGLGEQFFGPGTRLTVL.

The CDR3 DNA is TGTGCCATCAGTGAGTCAGGGACAGGGGTAAGTGAGCAGTTCTTC. Protein sequence: CAISESGTGVSEQFF. The genes are TRBV10-3 and TRBJ2-1, with TRBD1 matching over 10 bases. The junction had 5 bases not matched to a gene; V was cut back by 0 bases and J by 9 bases. CDR1 ENHRY and CDR2 SYGVKD come from the germline V gene. CDR3 length equals 15 residues.

The CDR3 loop is CASSLESAGDTQYF. In nucleotides, the CDR3 is TGCGCCAGCAGCTTGGAATCGGCGGGAGATACGCAGTATTTT. The V gene is TRBV5-1, the J gene TRBJ2-3; perhaps TRBD2 as D (5 bases). CDR1 and CDR2 from the germline V gene are SGHRS and YFSETQ. V gave up 0 bases and J gave up 5 bases, with 10 bases separating them. The length of the CDR3 is 14 residues.

The chain has TRBV6-5 and TRBJ1-5; D is undetermined. V lost 2 bases and J lost 9, with 11 bases in between. Per the germline V gene, CDR1 is MNHEY and CDR2 is SVGAGI. The CDR3 length is 13 residues. For the CDR3, the DNA is TGTGCCAGCAGTTACGGTGTAGGGAGGCCCCAGCATTTT. It is translated as CASSYGVGRPQHF.

V gene TRBV29-1 combines with J gene TRBJ2-1; D may be TRBD2 (6 bases). This CDR3 has 13 residues. Germline assignment: CDR1 SQVTM and CDR2 ANQGSEA. The V end lost 6 bases, the J end lost 5 bases, and 14 bases lay between the germline ends. CDR3 sequence reads: CSVYDTGDNEQFF. The CDR3 DNA sequence: TGCAGCGTATATGACACGGGGGACAATGAGCAGTTCTTC.

The chain uses TRBV18 and TRBJ2-3; unclear D gene. In germline, CDR1 is KGHSH, CDR2 LQKENI. The CDR3 totals 17 residues. V lost 1 base, J lost 0 bases, and 14 bases lay in between. CDR3 nucleotide sequence: TGTGCCAGCTCACCACTTCTAGGGATCGGGAGCACAGATACGCAGTATTTT. This sequence encodes CASSPLLGIGSTDTQYF.

The CDR3 reads CASSRTANTGELFF. CDR3 bases: TGTGCCAGTAGTAGGACAGCGAACACCGGGGAGCTGTTTTTT. The V gene is TRBV19, the J gene TRBJ2-2; D is possibly TRBD1 (6 bases). The length of the CDR3 is 14 residues. V was trimmed by 4 bases and J by 0 bases, leaving 6 bases between them. Germline CDR1 reads LNHDA; CDR2 reads SQIVND (reference sequence). The complete variable domain, with remaining parts taken from reference TRBV19 and TRBJ2-2, reads DGGITQSPKYLFRKEGQNVTLSCEQNLNHDAMYWYRQDPGQGLRLIYYSQIVNDFQKGDIAEGYSVSREKKESFPLTVTSAQKNPTAFYLCASSRTANTGELFFGEGSRLTVL.

In the case of this clone: The same CDR3 arises from other DNA sequences in this sample as well. This chain uses TRBV14 with TRBJ1-2; D is unresolved. This CDR3 spans 14 amino acids. Trimming took off 0 bases at V and 3 bases at J, with 8 bases between the two ends. Germline V gene lookup returns CDR1 SGHDN and CDR2 FVKESK. This chain's CDR3 is CASSQDLTDYGYTF. In DNA form, the CDR3 reads TGTGCCAGCAGCCAAGATCTCACAGACTATGGCTACACCTTC.

The chain couples TRBV19 to TRBJ2-6; maybe TRBD1 (6 bases). Germline V gene sequence: CDR1 LNHDA, CDR2 SQIVND (reference sequence). The CDR3 runs to 17 residues. The V and J ends lost 2 bases and 1 base respectively, with 12 bases between them. For the CDR3, the DNA is TGTGCCAGTAGTATACAGGGGCCGGAGTCTGGGGCCAACGTCCTGACTTTC. Translated: CASSIQGPESGANVLTF.

This rearrangement joins TRBV9 to TRBJ2-1; 8 bases match TRBD2. The CDR3 is 17 amino acids. Germline lookup yields CDR1 SGDLS and CDR2 YYNGEE. V trimming: 0 bases; J trimming: 0 bases; junction bases outside the gene matches: 5. The CDR3 nucleotides are TGTGCCAGCAGCGTAGAAATTAGCGGGAACTCCTACAATGAGCAGTTCTTC. This codes for CASSVEISGNSYNEQFF. The whole variable domain, filled in from reference TRBV9 and TRBJ2-1, reads DSGVTQTPKHLITATGQRVTLRCSPRSGDLSVYWYQQSLDQGLQFLIQYYNGEERAKGNILERFSAQQFPDLHSELNLSSLELGDSALYFCASSVEISGNSYNEQFFGPGTRLTVL.

The V gene is TRBV6-6, the J gene TRBJ1-5; TRBD1 might be the D (6 bases). The CDR3 is made up of 12 amino acids. Germline V CDR1 and CDR2: MNHNY, SVGAGI (reference sequence). With 5 bases removed from V and 7 bases from J, the gap between germline ends came to 9 bases. CDR3 sequence reads: CASSPTGQPQHF. In DNA, the CDR3 is TGTGCCAGCAGTCCGACAGGACAGCCCCAGCATTTT.